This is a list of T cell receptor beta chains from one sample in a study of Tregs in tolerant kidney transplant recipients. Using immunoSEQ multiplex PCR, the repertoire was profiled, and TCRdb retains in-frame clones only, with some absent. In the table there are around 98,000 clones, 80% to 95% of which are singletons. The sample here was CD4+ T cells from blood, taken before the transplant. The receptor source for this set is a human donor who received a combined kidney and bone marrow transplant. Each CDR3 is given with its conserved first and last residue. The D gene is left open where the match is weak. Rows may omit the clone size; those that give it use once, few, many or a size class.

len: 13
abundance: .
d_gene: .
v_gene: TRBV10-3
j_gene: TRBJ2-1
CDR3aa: CAISEQDGNEQFF
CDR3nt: TGTGCCATCAGTGAACAGGATGGGAATGAGCAGTTCTTC

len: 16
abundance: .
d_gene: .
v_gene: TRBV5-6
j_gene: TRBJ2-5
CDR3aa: CASSLAARLAGETQYF
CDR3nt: TGTGCCAGCAGCTTGGCCGCTCGGCTAGCTGGCGAGACCCAGTACTTC

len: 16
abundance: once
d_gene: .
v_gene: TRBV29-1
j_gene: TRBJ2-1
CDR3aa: CSVVRADHFSHNEQFF
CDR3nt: TGCAGCGTTGTAAGAGCGGACCACTTCTCGCACAATGAGCAGTTCTTC

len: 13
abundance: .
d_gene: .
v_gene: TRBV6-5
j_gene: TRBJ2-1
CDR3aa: CASGRVLRNEQFF
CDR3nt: TGTGCCAGCGGTCGGGTCTTACGAAATGAGCAGTTCTTC

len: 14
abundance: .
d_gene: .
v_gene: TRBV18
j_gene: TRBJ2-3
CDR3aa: CASSRVASTDTQYF
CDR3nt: TGTGCCAGCTCCCGGGTAGCGAGCACAGATACGCAGTATTTT

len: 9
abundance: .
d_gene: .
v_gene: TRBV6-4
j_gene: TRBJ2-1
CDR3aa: CACTGYLFF
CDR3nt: TGTGCCTGTACAGGGTATCTGTTCTTC

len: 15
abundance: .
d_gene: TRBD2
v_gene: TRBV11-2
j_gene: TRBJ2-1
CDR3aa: CASSPRSGGHNEQFF
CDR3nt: TGTGCCAGCAGCCCCAGAAGCGGGGGACACAATGAGCAGTTCTTC

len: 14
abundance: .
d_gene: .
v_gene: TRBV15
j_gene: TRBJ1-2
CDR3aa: CATSRGHINYGYTF
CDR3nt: TGTGCCACCAGCAGGGGCCATATTAACTATGGCTACACCTTC

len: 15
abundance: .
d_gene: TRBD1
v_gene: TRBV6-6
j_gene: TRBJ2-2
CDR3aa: CASSGTGQATGELFF
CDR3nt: TGTGCCAGCAGTGGGACAGGGCAGGCCACCGGGGAGCTGTTTTTT

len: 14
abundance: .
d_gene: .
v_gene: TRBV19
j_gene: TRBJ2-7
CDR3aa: CASSSPGSPYEQYF
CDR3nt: TGTGCCAGTAGCAGCCCAGGCAGTCCCTACGAGCAGTACTTC

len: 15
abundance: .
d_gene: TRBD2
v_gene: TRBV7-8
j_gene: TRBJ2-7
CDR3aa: CASSLSSGSRGEQYF
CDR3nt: TGTGCCAGCAGCTTAAGCAGCGGGAGTAGAGGGGAGCAGTACTTC

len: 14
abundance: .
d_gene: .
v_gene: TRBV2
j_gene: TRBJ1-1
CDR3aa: CASSNIPMNTEAFF
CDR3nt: TGTGCCAGCAGCAACATCCCCATGAACACTGAAGCTTTCTTT

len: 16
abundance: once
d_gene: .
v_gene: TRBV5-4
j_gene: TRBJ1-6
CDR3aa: CASSPGVDFYNSPLHF
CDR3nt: TGTGCCAGCAGCCCAGGGGTAGATTTCTATAATTCACCCCTCCACTTT

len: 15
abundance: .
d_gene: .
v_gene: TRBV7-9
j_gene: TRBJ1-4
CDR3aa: CASSLGTVGFEKLFF
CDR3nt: TGTGCCAGCAGCTTAGGGACAGTGGGGTTTGAAAAACTGTTTTTT

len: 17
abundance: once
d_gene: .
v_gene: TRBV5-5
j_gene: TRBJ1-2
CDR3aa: CASSRTGGGGRFGGYTF
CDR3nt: TGTGCCAGCAGCCGGACTGGGGGCGGGGGGAGGTTTGGTGGCTACACCTTC

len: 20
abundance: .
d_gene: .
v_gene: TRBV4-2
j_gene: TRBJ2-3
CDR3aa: CASSQDIRGTTSASTDTQYF
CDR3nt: TGTGCCAGCAGCCAAGATATAAGGGGAACTACCTCGGCGAGCACAGATACGCAGTATTTT

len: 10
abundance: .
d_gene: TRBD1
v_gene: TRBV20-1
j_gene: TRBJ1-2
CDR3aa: CSADRGGYTF
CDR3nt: TGCAGTGCTGACAGGGGAGGCTACACCTTC

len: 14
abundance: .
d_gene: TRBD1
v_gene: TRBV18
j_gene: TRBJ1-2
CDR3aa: CASSEGTVNYGYTF
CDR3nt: TGTGCCAGCTCAGAAGGGACAGTTAACTATGGCTACACCTTC

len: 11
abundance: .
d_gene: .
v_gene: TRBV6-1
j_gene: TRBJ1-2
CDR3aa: CASRDNIGYTF
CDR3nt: TGTGCCAGCAGGGACAATATCGGCTACACCTTC

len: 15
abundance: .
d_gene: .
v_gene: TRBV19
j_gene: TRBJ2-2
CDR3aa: CASSLKGWDTGELFF
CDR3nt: TGTGCCAGTAGTCTTAAGGGGTGGGACACCGGGGAGCTGTTTTTT

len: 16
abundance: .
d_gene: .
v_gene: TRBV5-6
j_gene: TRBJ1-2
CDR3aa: CASSLKFAGVDYGYTF
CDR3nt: TGTGCCAGCAGCTTGAAATTCGCGGGAGTAGACTATGGCTACACCTTC

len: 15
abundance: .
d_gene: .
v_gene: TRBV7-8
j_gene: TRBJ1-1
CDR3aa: CASSFQGLTNTEAFF
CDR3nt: TGTGCCAGCAGCTTCCAGGGCTTGACGAACACTGAAGCTTTCTTT

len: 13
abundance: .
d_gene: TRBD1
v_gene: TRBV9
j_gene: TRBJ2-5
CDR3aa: CASSTRGRETQYF
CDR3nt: TGTGCCAGCAGCACCAGGGGGAGAGAGACCCAGTACTTC

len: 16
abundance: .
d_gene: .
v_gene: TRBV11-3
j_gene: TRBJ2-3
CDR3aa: CASSLEGRAGADTQYF
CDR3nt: TGTGCCAGCAGCTTAGAAGGGAGGGCAGGGGCAGATACGCAGTATTTT

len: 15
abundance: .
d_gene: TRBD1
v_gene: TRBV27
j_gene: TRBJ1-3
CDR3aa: CASRADRGVGNTIYF
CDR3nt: TGTGCCAGCAGAGCGGACAGGGGGGTAGGAAACACCATATATTTT

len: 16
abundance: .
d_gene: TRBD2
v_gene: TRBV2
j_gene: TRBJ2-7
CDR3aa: CASSLGLAVNSYEQYF
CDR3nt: TGTGCCAGCAGCCTAGGACTAGCGGTTAACTCCTACGAGCAGTACTTC

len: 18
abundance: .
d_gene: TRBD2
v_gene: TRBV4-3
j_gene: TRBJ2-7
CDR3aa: CASSQWGPPSSGSDEQYF
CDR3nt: TGCGCCAGCAGCCAATGGGGGCCCCCCTCTAGCGGGAGTGACGAGCAGTACTTC

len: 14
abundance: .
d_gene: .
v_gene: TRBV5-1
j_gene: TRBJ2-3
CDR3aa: CASSLLGEAGTQYF
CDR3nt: TGCGCCAGCAGCTTGCTAGGGGAGGCGGGGACGCAGTATTTT

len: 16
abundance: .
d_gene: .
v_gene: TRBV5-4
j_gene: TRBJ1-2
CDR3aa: CASSLAPFRVNYGYTF
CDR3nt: TGTGCCAGCAGCTTGGCCCCCTTCAGGGTCAACTATGGCTACACCTTC

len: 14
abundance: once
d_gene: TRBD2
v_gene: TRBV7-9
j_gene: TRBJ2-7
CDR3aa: CASRPSGSSYEQYF
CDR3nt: TGTGCCAGCAGACCTAGCGGGAGCTCCTACGAGCAGTACTTC

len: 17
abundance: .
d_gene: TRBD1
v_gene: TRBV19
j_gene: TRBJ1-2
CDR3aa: CASSTSGTGFLGYGYTF
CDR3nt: TGTGCCAGTAGTACATCCGGGACAGGGTTTTTGGGCTATGGCTACACCTTC

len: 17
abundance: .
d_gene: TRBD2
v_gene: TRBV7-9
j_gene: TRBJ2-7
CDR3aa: CASSLAATSGGSYEQYF
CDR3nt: TGTGCCAGCAGCTTAGCGGCAACTAGCGGCGGTTCCTACGAGCAGTACTTC

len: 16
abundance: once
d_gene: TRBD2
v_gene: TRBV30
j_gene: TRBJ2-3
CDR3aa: CAGMTYVTSGTDTQYF
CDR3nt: TGTGCCGGAATGACGTATGTGACTAGCGGCACAGATACGCAGTATTTT

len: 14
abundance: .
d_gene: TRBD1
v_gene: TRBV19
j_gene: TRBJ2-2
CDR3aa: CATRDRVSTGELFF
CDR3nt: TGTGCCACAAGGGACAGGGTCAGCACCGGGGAGCTGTTTTTT

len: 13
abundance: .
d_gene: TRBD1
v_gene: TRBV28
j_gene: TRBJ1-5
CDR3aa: CASSSQGAQPQHF
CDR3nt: TGTGCCAGCAGTTCGCAGGGGGCGCAGCCCCAGCATTTT

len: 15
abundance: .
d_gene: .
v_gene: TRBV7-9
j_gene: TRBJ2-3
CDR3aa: CASSLGGESTDTQYF
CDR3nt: TGTGCCAGCAGCTTAGGTGGAGAAAGCACAGATACGCAGTATTTT

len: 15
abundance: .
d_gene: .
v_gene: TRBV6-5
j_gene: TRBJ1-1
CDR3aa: CASSYFWGGSTEAFF
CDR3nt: TGTGCCAGCAGTTACTTTTGGGGCGGGAGCACTGAAGCTTTCTTT

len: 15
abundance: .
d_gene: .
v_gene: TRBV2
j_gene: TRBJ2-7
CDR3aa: CASSLQVTGYPEQYF
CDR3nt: TGTGCCAGCAGTTTACAGGTGACCGGGTATCCCGAGCAGTACTTC

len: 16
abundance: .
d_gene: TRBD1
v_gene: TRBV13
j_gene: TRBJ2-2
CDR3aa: CASSIGQVNLPGELFF
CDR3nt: TGTGCCAGCAGCATCGGACAGGTTAATTTGCCCGGGGAGCTGTTTTTT

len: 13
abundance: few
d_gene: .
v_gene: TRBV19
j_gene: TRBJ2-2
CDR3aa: CASQPTGTGELFF
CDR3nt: TGTGCCAGCCAGCCCACAGGGACCGGGGAGCTGTTTTTT

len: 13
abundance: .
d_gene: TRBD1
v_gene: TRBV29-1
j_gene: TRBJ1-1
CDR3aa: CSVDRGLNTEAFF
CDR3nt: TGCAGCGTCGACAGGGGCCTGAACACTGAAGCTTTCTTT

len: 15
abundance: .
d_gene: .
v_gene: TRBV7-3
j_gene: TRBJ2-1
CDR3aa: CASSLTQGSYNEQFF
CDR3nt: TGTGCCAGCAGCTTAACCCAGGGTTCCTACAATGAGCAGTTCTTC

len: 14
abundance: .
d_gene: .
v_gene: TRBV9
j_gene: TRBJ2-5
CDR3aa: CASSLRREPETQYF
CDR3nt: TGTGCCAGCAGCTTAAGACGGGAGCCGGAGACCCAGTACTTC

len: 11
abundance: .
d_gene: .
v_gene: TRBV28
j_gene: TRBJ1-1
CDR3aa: CASSLTVEAFF
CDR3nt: TGTGCCAGCAGTTTGACAGTTGAAGCTTTCTTT